The entry below describes one TCR beta chain. Germline V lookup: CDR1 MNHNS, CDR2 SASEGT. Trimming cost V 4 bases and J 9 bases, with 10 bases left between them. This CDR3 comprises 12 residues. The data are from a study of cytomegalovirus exposure and HLA in healthy donors. Primers: 60 Vbeta forward and 13 Jbeta reverse. Libraries were prepared by immunoSEQ multiplex PCR; TCRdb keeps only in-frame clonotypes and omits some of them. The repertoire holds around 150,000 clones, with around three quarters as singletons. This TCR was recovered from a man in his forties in good health and CMV-seropositive. This sequence joins TRBV6-1 and TRBJ2-4; D might be TRBD1 (6 bases). Sequencing was carried out using PBMCs. The CDR3 region has the DNA TGTGCCAGCAGTGTGGTACAGGGCATTCAGTACTTC. As protein: CASSVVQGIQYF.